This T cell receptor (beta chain) came from a study of shared clonotypes between healthy human individuals. Across the whole study: A donor's plate count was three for CD4 naive and three for CD4 memory; CD8 naive had two and CD8 memory one. General study results and limits: For naive CD4 cells, roughly 5% of clonotypes were shared across a few donors.

The CDR3 has 12 amino acids. Germline lookup yields CDR1 MGHRA and CDR2 YSYEKL. Trimming took 11 bases from V and 7 from J; bases not matched to a gene: 10. A note on this clone: Its specificity is unknown.

Genomic DNA per cell subset filled all wells of several immunoSEQ plates. Only in-frame clones appear in the TCRdb table, and some are missing; sequencing was by immunoSEQ multiplex PCR. The table has some 1.1 million clones, roughly 80% seen once; the top ten hold approximately 0.95%. Sequencing was carried out using memory CD4+ T cells from PBMCs. Noted subset: CD45RA-negative fraction. V usage is TRBV4-1 and J usage is TRBJ2-7, with 8 positions matching TRBD2. This TCR came from a man between 18 and 29 years old in good health. Some clones in this sample may be carry-over from other donors' samples. The DNA for the CDR3 is TGCGCCGTCGGGGCGGGAGGCTATGAGCAGTACTTC. Translation gives CAVGAGGYEQYF.